These 11 T cell receptor beta chains originate from one sample sequenced in a study of cytomegalovirus exposure and HLA in healthy donors. With 60 Vbeta and 13 Jbeta primers, the PCR was carried out. TCRdb's table, derived via immunoSEQ multiplex PCR, lists solely in-frame clones and lacks some. The sample records approximately 240,000 clones, around nine tenths being singletons. The sample consisted of PBMCs. Receptors originate from a woman aged 18-30 years in good health and CMV-seronegative.

The rearrangement uses TRBV11-2 and TRBJ2-5, with D possibly being TRBD2 (5 bases). This CDR3 has 16 residues. V lost 1 base, J lost 5 bases, and 17 bases lay in between. Germline CDR1 SGHAT, CDR2 FQNNGV. In DNA form, the CDR3 reads TGTGCCAGCAGCTTAGTTTCGGCTAGCATGGGGGAGACCCAGTACTTC. Translating it yields CASSLVSASMGETQYF.

CDR3 bases: TGTGCCAGCAGCTCTTGGGACAGGCGCTCCTACGAGCAGTACTTC. Protein sequence: CASSSWDRRSYEQYF. The V call is TRBV7-9, the J call TRBJ2-7; 8 positions match TRBD1. CDR3 length equals 15 residues. CDR1 and CDR2 from the germline V gene are SEHNR and FQNEAQ (reference sequence). V lost 4 bases to trimming and J lost 0 bases; unmatched junction nucleotides: 5.

The chain is built from TRBV12-5 and TRBJ1-5, with D perhaps matching TRBD1 (5 bases). This CDR3 has 17 amino acids. CDR1 and CDR2 (germline): LGHNT, FRNRAP. V shed 6 bases and J shed 2 bases, with 20 bases lying between them. In DNA form, the CDR3 reads TGTGCTAGTGGCGCTAGACGGGAGGGGCGAGGCAATCAGCCCCAGCATTTT. It yields the protein CASGARREGRGNQPQHF. Filled out from reference TRBV12-5 and TRBJ1-5, the complete variable domain reads DARVTQTPRHKVTEMGQEVTMRCQPILGHNTVFWYRQTMMQGLELLAYFRNRAPLDDSGMPKDRFSAEMPDATLATLKIQPSEPRDSAVYFCASGARREGRGNQPQHFGDGTRLSIL.

The chain couples TRBV10-3 to TRBJ1-2; no definite D call. The CDR3 is 14 residues long. Germline V lookup: CDR1 ENHRY, CDR2 SYGVKD. Deletions cut 0 bases from V and 4 bases from J, with 9 bases between. CDR3 in amino acids: CAISESVAGYGYTF. DNA for the CDR3: TGTGCCATCAGTGAGTCCGTGGCGGGCTATGGCTACACCTTC.

CDR3 amino acids: CASSSWTGEETQYF. The CDR3 DNA is TGTGCCAGCAGCTCATGGACAGGGGAAGAGACCCAGTACTTC. The chain employs TRBV11-3 and TRBJ2-5; 9 bases line up with TRBD1. The CDR3 length is 14 residues. CDR1 and CDR2 (germline): SGHNT, YENEEA. J was trimmed by 3 bases and V by 4 bases; bases with no gene match: 3. Together with reference TRBV11-3 and TRBJ2-5, the CDR3 gives the full variable domain: EAGVVQSPRYKIIEKKQPVAFWCNPISGHNTLYWYLQNLGQGPELLIRYENEEAVDDSQLPKDRFSAERLKGVDSTLKIQPAELGDSAVYLCASSSWTGEETQYFGPGTRLLVL.

J is TRBJ1-2 and V is TRBV7-9, with D possibly being TRBD1 (6 bases). This CDR3 is 15 amino acids long. Trimming shortened V by 5 bases and J by 8 bases, and 21 bases separated the two germline ends. CDR1 and CDR2 from the germline V gene are SEHNR and FQNEAQ (reference sequence). The CDR3 DNA reads TGTGCCAGCAGCAGCTCGGGGGCGGGGGCTGCAGGCTACACCTTC. It is translated as CASSSSGAGAAGYTF. Based on the CDR3 plus reference TRBV7-9 and TRBJ1-2, the full variable domain is DTGVSQNPRHKITKRGQNVTFRCDPISEHNRLYWYRQTLGQGPEFLTYFQNEAQLEKSRLLSDRFSAERPKGSFSTLEIQRTEQGDSAMYLCASSSSGAGAAGYTFGSGTRLTVV.

V usage is TRBV5-6 and J usage is TRBJ1-1, with D unresolved. The germline V and J ends were trimmed by 0 bases and 0 bases, with 15 bases remaining between them. The CDR3 consists of 17 residues. Looked up from germline, CDR1 is SGHDT and CDR2 is YYEEEE. CDR3 in DNA: TGTGCCAGCAGCTTGGGAGGGCGGCTCTCAATGAACACTGAAGCTTTCTTT. Translating gives CASSLGGRLSMNTEAFF.

CDR3 amino acids: CASSGLAYTEAFF. The CDR3 bases are TGTGCCAGCAGTGGATTAGCCTACACTGAAGCTTTCTTT. V and J are TRBV2 and TRBJ1-1; D remains ambiguous. The CDR3 loop spans 13 amino acids. Per germline, CDR1 SNHLY and CDR2 FYNNEI. The ends were cut back, 4 bases at V and 3 bases at J, with 9 bases in the middle. Looking up the rest from reference TRBV2 and TRBJ1-1 gives the full variable domain: EPEVTQTPSHQVTQMGQEVILRCVPISNHLYFYWYRQILGQKVEFLVSFYNNEISEKSEIFDDQFSVERPDGSNFTLKIRSTKLEDSAMYFCASSGLAYTEAFFGQGTRLTVV.

This rearrangement joins TRBV10-3 to TRBJ1-5; 7 bases fit TRBD1. CDR3 length equals 13 residues. Trimming cost V 6 bases and J 5 bases; bases outside gene matches: 4. In germline, CDR1 is ENHRY, CDR2 SYGVKD. This CDR3 is CAISLGQDQPQHF. DNA for the CDR3: TGTGCCATCAGCCTAGGACAGGATCAGCCCCAGCATTTT.

This clone was recorded a few times. V is TRBV2 and J is TRBJ1-4; 8 nucleotides align to TRBD1. V lost 1 base to trimming and J lost 5 bases; unmatched junction nucleotides: 3. The CDR3 loop spans 15 amino acids. Germline loops: CDR1 SNHLY, CDR2 FYNNEI. CDR3 in DNA: TGTGCCAGCAGTGAAGTTGGGACAGGCAATGAAAAACTGTTTTTT. Translating gives CASSEVGTGNEKLFF.

This clone came up a few times. The rearrangement joins TRBV7-3 to TRBJ2-7, with 7 bases lining up with TRBD1. Germline V lookup: CDR1 SGHTA, CDR2 FQGTGA. This CDR3 is 13 amino acids long. V lost 9 bases and J lost 3; bases outside the gene matches: 8. The CDR3 region has the DNA TGTGCCAGGGGACCGGACAGGATCTACGAGCAGTACTTC. This codes for CARGPDRIYEQYF. The variable domain in full, completed from reference TRBV7-3 and TRBJ2-7, reads GAGVSQTPSNKVTEKGKYVELRCDPISGHTALYWYRQSLGQGPEFLIYFQGTGAADDSGLPNDRFFAVRPEGSVSTLKIQRTERGDSAVYLCARGPDRIYEQYFGPGTRLTVT.